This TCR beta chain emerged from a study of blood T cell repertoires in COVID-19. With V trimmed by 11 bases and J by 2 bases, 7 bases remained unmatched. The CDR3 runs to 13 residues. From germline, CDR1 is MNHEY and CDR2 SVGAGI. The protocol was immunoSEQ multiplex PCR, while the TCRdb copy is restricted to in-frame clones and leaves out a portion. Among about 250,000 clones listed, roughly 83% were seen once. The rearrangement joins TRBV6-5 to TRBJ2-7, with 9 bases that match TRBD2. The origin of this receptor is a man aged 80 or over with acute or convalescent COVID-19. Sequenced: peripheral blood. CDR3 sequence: CAAGREGPYEQYF. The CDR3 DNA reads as TGTGCCGCAGGGCGGGAGGGCCCCTACGAGCAGTACTTC.